This T cell receptor beta chain was sequenced in a study of human T cells and chemical hapten exposure. Study at large: Diphenylcyclopropenone was administered weekly to the scalp of patients throughout the roughly 22-week study. Once 0.01% DPC had been applied to the upper back by patch test, readings were taken at 6 days.

The time point here: pre-sensitization, week 0. Stated treatment: therapeutic diphenylcyclopropenone sensitization with weekly scalp DPC. Blood was collected ahead of every patch test applied. At least ten counts were recorded for this clonotype. Unique molecular identifiers were attached to individual cDNA molecules during library preparation. In TCRdb, the RACE reads were re-called with MiXCR into one record per CDR3 protein. The sample lists tens of thousands of distinct CDR3 sequences, 5.5% to 7.5% occurring once. The CDR3 sequence is 14 residues long. V lost 5 bases and J lost 8; bases outside the gene matches: 8.

This clonotype was obtained from a woman under 40 with alopecia areata. Some clones in this sample may be carry-over from other donors' samples. This chain links TRBV12-3 or TRBV12-4 with TRBJ1-2, with 10 nucleotides matching TRBD1. The sequencing used whole blood, collected in connection with sensitization to the hapten diphenylcyclopropenone (DPC). The CDR3 DNA sequence: TGTGCCAGCAGTCGTCAGGGGACAGGGGAAGGCTACACCTTC. Translation: CASSRQGTGEGYTF.